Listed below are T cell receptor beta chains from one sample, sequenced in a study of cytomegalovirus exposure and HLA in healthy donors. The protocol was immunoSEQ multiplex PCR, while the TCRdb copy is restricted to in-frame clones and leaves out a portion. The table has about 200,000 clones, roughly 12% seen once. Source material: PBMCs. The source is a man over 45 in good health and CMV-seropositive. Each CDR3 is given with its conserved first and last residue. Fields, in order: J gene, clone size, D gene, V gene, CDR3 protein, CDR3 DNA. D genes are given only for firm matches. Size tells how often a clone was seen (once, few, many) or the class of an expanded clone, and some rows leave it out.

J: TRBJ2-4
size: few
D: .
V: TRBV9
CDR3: CASTPEVKNDIQYF
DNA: TGTGCCAGCACGCCAGAGGTAAAAAACGACATTCAGTACTTC

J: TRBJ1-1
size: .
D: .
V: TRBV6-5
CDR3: CASSYVRASRTEAFF
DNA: TGTGCCAGCAGTTACGTCAGGGCCTCGCGCACTGAAGCTTTCTTT

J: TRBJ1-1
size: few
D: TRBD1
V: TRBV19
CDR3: CASSTVRGTEAFF
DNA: TGTGCCAGTAGTACGGTCAGGGGGACTGAAGCTTTCTTT

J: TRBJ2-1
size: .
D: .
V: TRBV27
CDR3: CASSLVGYRTTALYEQFF
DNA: TGTGCCAGCAGTTTAGTTGGATACAGGACTACGGCCCTGTATGAGCAGTTCTTC

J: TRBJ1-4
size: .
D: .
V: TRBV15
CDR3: CATSRDEDLAGEKLFF
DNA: TGTGCCACCAGCAGAGATGAGGACCTGGCGGGGGAAAAACTGTTTTTT

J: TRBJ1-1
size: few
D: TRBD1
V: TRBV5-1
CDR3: CASSLSGGNTEAFF
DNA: TGCGCCAGCAGTTTGTCAGGGGGGAACACTGAAGCTTTCTTT

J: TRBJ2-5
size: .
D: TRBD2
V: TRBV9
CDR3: CASSFWTSGGQETQYF
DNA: TGTGCCAGCAGCTTCTGGACTAGCGGGGGGCAAGAGACCCAGTACTTC

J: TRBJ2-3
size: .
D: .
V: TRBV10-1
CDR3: CASSRGLTDTQYF
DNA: TGCGCCAGCAGCCGCGGACTCACAGATACGCAGTATTTT

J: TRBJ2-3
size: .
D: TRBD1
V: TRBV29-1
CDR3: CSVERTGGRTDTQYF
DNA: TGCAGCGTTGAACGGACAGGGGGCAGAACAGATACGCAGTATTTT

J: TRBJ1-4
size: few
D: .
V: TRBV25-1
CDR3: CASSEVTTNEKLFF
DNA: TGTGCCAGCAGTGAAGTTACAACTAATGAAAAACTGTTTTTT

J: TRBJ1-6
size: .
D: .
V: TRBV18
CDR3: CASSPRQGNSPLHF
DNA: TGTGCCAGCTCACCAAGGCAGGGTAATTCACCCCTCCACTTT

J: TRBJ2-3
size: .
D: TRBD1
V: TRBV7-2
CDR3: CASSLYGTGNPRDTQYF
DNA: TGTGCCAGCAGCTTATATGGGACAGGGAACCCCAGGGATACGCAGTATTTT

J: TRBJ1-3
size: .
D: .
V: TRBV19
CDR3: CASQGSGNTIYF
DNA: TGTGCCAGTCAGGGGTCGGGAAACACCATATATTTT

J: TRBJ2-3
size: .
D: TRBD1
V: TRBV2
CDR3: CASRPGQGGTDTQYF
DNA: TGTGCCAGCAGACCCGGACAGGGCGGCACAGATACGCAGTATTTT

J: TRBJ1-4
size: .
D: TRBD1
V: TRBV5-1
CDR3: CASSFGTGDLFF
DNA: TGCGCCAGCAGCTTCGGGACAGGGGATCTGTTTTTT

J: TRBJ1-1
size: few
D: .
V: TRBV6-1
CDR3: CASSEDSTRYEAFF
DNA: TGTGCCAGCAGTGAGGACAGTACCAGATATGAAGCTTTCTTT

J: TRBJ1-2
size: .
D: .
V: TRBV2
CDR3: CASSQGYYGYTF
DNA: TGTGCCAGCAGTCAGGGATACTATGGCTACACCTTC

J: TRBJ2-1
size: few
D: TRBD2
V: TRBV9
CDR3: CASSVTSGEWNEQFF
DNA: TGTGCCAGCAGCGTGACTAGCGGGGAGTGGAATGAGCAGTTCTTC

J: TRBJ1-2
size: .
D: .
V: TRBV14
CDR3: CASGETGNYGYTF
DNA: TGTGCCAGCGGTGAGACAGGCAACTATGGCTACACCTTC

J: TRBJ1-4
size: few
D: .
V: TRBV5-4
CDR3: CASSLQTGSNEKLFF
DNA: TGTGCCAGCAGCTTGCAAACAGGTTCTAATGAAAAACTGTTTTTT

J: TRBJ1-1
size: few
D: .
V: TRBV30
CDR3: CAWSSPGFLMDPNTEAFF
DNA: TGTGCCTGGAGTTCCCCCGGGTTCCTAATGGATCCTAACACTGAAGCTTTCTTT

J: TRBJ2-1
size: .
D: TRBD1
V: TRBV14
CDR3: CASSHRQGISYNEQFF
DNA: TGTGCCAGCAGCCACCGACAGGGCATTTCCTACAATGAGCAGTTCTTC

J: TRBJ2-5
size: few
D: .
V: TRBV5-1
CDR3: CASSLDPGTEETQYF
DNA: TGCGCCAGCAGCTTGGACCCCGGGACTGAAGAGACCCAGTACTTC

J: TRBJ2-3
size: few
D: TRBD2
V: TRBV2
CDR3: CASSDGGWGRDTQYF
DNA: TGTGCCAGCAGTGACGGGGGGTGGGGGAGGGATACGCAGTATTTT

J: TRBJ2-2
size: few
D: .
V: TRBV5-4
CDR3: CASRGVDTGELFF
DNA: TGTGCCAGCAGGGGAGTAGACACCGGGGAGCTGTTTTTT

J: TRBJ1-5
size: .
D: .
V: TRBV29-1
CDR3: CSAKTGVGGNQPQHF
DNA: TGCAGCGCCAAGACAGGAGTGGGTGGCAATCAGCCCCAGCATTTT

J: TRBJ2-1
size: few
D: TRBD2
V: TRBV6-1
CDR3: CASSVPGTKGRDEQFF
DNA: TGTGCCAGCAGTGTGCCCGGGACTAAGGGAAGGGATGAGCAGTTCTTC

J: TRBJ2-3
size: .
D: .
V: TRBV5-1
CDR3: CASHRDSPSTDTQYF
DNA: TGCGCCAGCCATCGTGACTCCCCCTCCACAGATACGCAGTATTTT

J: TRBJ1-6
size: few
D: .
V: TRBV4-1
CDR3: CASSQAPDTDRYNSPLHF
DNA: TGCGCCAGCAGCCAAGCCCCGGACACCGACCGCTATAATTCACCCCTCCACTTT

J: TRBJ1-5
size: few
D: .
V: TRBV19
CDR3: CASNQPGGNQPQHF
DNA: TGTGCCAGTAACCAGCCTGGAGGCAATCAGCCCCAGCATTTT

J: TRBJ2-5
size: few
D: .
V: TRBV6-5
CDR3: CASSYSTRIGETQYF
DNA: TGTGCCAGCAGTTATTCGACTAGAATCGGGGAGACCCAGTACTTC

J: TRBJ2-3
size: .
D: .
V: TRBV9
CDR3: CASSVLGASTDTQYF
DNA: TGTGCCAGCAGCGTATTGGGGGCTAGCACAGATACGCAGTATTTT